These 18 T cell receptor beta chains were sequenced from one sample in a study of T-cell memory formation after mild COVID-19. Via MiXCR, TCRdb re-called the 5' RACE reads, giving one row per CDR3 protein. Among 98,000 or so distinct CDR3 sequences listed, 15% to 20% were seen once. Sample: PBMCs or a T cell subset sorted from them (not recorded which). These receptor sequences come from a man aged 18-30 years who had mild COVID-19 (a few samples of this study predate the infection). Cell type and time point are not known.

The rearrangement links TRBV9 to TRBJ2-6; a possible D gene is TRBD2 (6 bases). With 0 bases removed from V and 2 bases from J, the gap between germline ends came to 21 bases. Germline lookup yields CDR1 SGDLS and CDR2 YYNGEE. This CDR3 is built from 20 residues. CDR3 sequence: CASSVVVGDLPNTGANVLTF. The DNA for the CDR3 is TGTGCCAGCAGCGTAGTAGTGGGGGACTTACCGAACACTGGGGCCAACGTCCTGACTTTC. The variable domain in full, completed from reference TRBV9 and TRBJ2-6, reads DSGVTQTPKHLITATGQRVTLRCSPRSGDLSVYWYQQSLDQGLQFLIQYYNGEERAKGNILERFSAQQFPDLHSELNLSSLELGDSALYFCASSVVVGDLPNTGANVLTFGAGSRLTVL.

This clonotype was found a few times. CDR3 region: CATSRDKGTGFFSQYF. In nucleotides, the CDR3 is TGTGCCACCAGCAGAGATAAAGGGACAGGGTTTTTTTCCCAGTACTTC. The genes are TRBV15 and TRBJ2-5; 9 bases fit TRBD1. Trimming removed 0 bases from V and 9 bases from J; junction bases left unmatched: 11. CDR1 is LNHNV, CDR2 YYDKDF, per germline (reference sequence). CDR3 length: 16 amino acids.

This clonotype has a count of ten or more. The chain links TRBV5-1 to TRBJ2-3; TRBD1 or TRBD2 may be the D gene (5 bases each). The V gene's germline CDR1 is SGHRS and CDR2 YFSETQ. CDR3 length: 14 residues. V lost 0 bases and J 9 bases, leaving 14 bases between the germline ends. The CDR3 DNA follows: TGCGCCAGCAGCTTGGGGGCCCGGGGCGACACGCAGTATTTT. Translated, it gives CASSLGARGDTQYF.

The sample holds a few counts of this clonotype. V is TRBV7-2 and J is TRBJ2-2, with D perhaps TRBD2 (5 bases). Looked up from germline, CDR1 is SGHTA and CDR2 is FQGNSA. Trimming stripped 2 bases from V and 4 bases from J, with 14 bases between. CDR3 size: 16 residues. CDR3 sequence (DNA): TGTGCCAGCAGCTTATTCGAGGGCCCGGGCACCGGGGAGCTGTTTTTT. It translates to CASSLFEGPGTGELFF. The full variable domain, completed using reference TRBV7-2 and TRBJ2-2, is GAGVSQSPSNKVTEKGKDVELRCDPISGHTALYWYRQSLGQGLEFLIYFQGNSAPDKSGLPSDRFSAERTGGSVSTLTIQRTQQEDSAVYLCASSLFEGPGTGELFFGEGSRLTVL.

The sample holds a few counts of this clonotype. V usage is TRBV12-3 or TRBV12-4 and J usage is TRBJ1-5; D is unresolved. This CDR3 has 13 residues. V lost 3 bases to trimming and J lost 6 bases, with 9 bases between them. The CDR3 here is CASSLRIPQPQHF. CDR3 coding DNA: TGTGCCAGCAGTTTGCGGATTCCTCAGCCCCAGCATTTT.

This clonotype appeared a few times. V gene TRBV7-7 combines with J gene TRBJ2-3; 12 positions match TRBD1. Unmatched junction bases numbered 3, after V lost 1 base and J lost 7 bases. The CDR3 extends over 15 amino acids. Per the germline V gene, CDR1 is SSHAT and CDR2 is FNYEAQ (reference sequence). The CDR3 here is CASSLEGTGGHTQYF. The CDR3 bases are TGTGCCAGCAGCTTAGAAGGGACAGGGGGCCATACGCAGTATTTT.

A few counts support this clonotype. The chain couples TRBV20-1 to TRBJ2-2; 7 positions agree with TRBD1. The CDR3 has 15 amino acids. Germline lookup yields CDR1 DFQATT and CDR2 SNEGSKA (reference sequence). J lost 2 bases, V lost 6 bases, and 9 bases had no gene match. In nucleotides, the CDR3 is TGCAGTGCACAGCCGGGACAGTATAACACCGGGGAGCTGTTTTTT. The encoded protein is CSAQPGQYNTGELFF.

Only a few counts were recorded for this clonotype. The chain joins TRBV6-5 to TRBJ2-5; tentative D call: TRBD1 (6 bases). V was trimmed by 5 bases and J by 4 bases, leaving 14 bases between them. The CDR3 sequence is 14 residues long. Per germline, CDR1 MNHEY and CDR2 SVGAGI. The CDR3 sequence is CASSRTGLRETQYF. DNA for the CDR3: TGTGCCAGCAGTCGAACAGGGCTAAGAGAGACCCAGTACTTC.

In this sample, this clonotype turned up many times. This chain connects TRBV3-1 to TRBJ2-3, with D possibly TRBD1 on 5 matching bases. V lost 10 bases to trimming and J lost 3 bases, with 29 bases between them. The CDR3 spans 18 residues. Germline V gives CDR1 LGHDT, CDR2 YNNKEL (reference sequence). Here the CDR3 reads CATSGPIRRDIGTDTQYF. The DNA of the CDR3 is TGTGCCACCTCCGGGCCGATCCGCAGGGATATAGGAACAGATACGCAGTATTTT.

The chain recombines TRBV6-5 with TRBJ1-2; D perhaps matches TRBD1 (6 bases). The germline V gene has CDR1 MNHEY and CDR2 SVGAGI. The CDR3 spans 13 residues. V was pared by 7 bases and J by 4 bases, with 13 bases between. Here the CDR3 reads CASKKTGFYGYTF. The CDR3 DNA reads as TGTGCCAGCAAAAAGACAGGATTCTATGGCTACACCTTC.

The J gene is TRBJ1-2, the V gene TRBV12-5; D uncertain. The germline gives CDR1 LGHNT, CDR2 FRNRAP. Trimming left V 0 bases short and J 5 bases short, with 7 bases between. This CDR3 has 13 amino acids. The chain's CDR3 is CASGLVAPYGYTF. In DNA, the CDR3 is TGTGCTAGTGGTTTGGTGGCACCTTATGGCTACACCTTC.

The J gene is TRBJ2-3, the V gene TRBV12-3 or TRBV12-4, with D possibly being TRBD2 (6 bases). Trimming took 6 bases from V and 8 from J, leaving 12 bases between them. The CDR3 extends over 12 amino acids. The CDR3 DNA follows: TGTGCCAGCAGATCCGAGGGAGGTACGCAGTATTTT. Translating gives CASRSEGGTQYF.

Only a few counts were recorded for this clonotype. The V call is TRBV5-5, the J call TRBJ2-3; 7 positions agree with TRBD2. J was trimmed by 1 base and V by 4 bases; bases with no gene match: 9. Germline V gene lookup returns CDR1 SGHKS and CDR2 YYEKEE (reference sequence). This CDR3 contains 16 residues. CDR3 sequence (DNA): TGTGCCAGCAGCCCGGAAGCGGGAAGGGGCACAGATACGCAGTATTTT. This codes for CASSPEAGRGTDTQYF.

The chain is built from TRBV6-6 and TRBJ2-6, with D tentatively TRBD1 or TRBD2 (5 bases each). CDR1 MNHNY and CDR2 SVGAGI come from the germline V gene (reference sequence). The CDR3 has 17 residues. V was shortened by 6 bases and J by 4 bases, with 19 bases between the two germline ends. The DNA for the CDR3 is TGTGCCAGCAGCCGAGCCTCGTGGGGGTCCGGGGCCAACGTCCTGACTTTC. Translated: CASSRASWGSGANVLTF.

This rearrangement joins TRBV10-3 to TRBJ2-3, with unresolved D. Trimming pared 2 bases from V and 1 base from J, leaving 10 bases between. In germline, CDR1 is ENHRY, CDR2 SYGVKD. The CDR3 contains 15 residues. The CDR3: CAISEPATRTDTQYF. CDR3 sequence (DNA): TGTGCCATCAGTGAGCCCGCGACACGCACAGATACGCAGTATTTT.

This clonotype was found a few times. J is TRBJ1-4 and V is TRBV29-1; TRBD1 might be the D (6 bases). The CDR3 is made up of 14 amino acids. Germline CDR1 is SQVTM and CDR2 is ANQGSEA. Trimming took 6 bases from V and 8 from J, leaving 19 bases between them. This CDR3 reads CSVTKNTGTEKLFF. DNA of the CDR3: TGCAGCGTCACCAAGAACACCGGGACAGAAAAACTGTTTTTT.

The sample holds a few counts of this clonotype. The chain is built from TRBV10-3 and TRBJ2-3, with 7 bases fitting TRBD2. The CDR3 length is 14 residues. Germline-derived CDR1 and CDR2 are ENHRY and SYGVKD. V shed 7 bases, J shed 2 bases, and the junction held 6 bases outside the gene matches. The CDR3 DNA reads as TGTGCCATCACCCCGGCGGGGGACACAGATACGCAGTATTTT. Translating it yields CAITPAGDTDTQYF.

This clonotype showed up many times. The chain combines TRBV20-1 with TRBJ2-1; 12 bases map to TRBD2. V shed 0 bases and J 10 bases; nucleotides not matched to a gene: 7. The CDR3 spans 15 residues. Germline-derived CDR1 and CDR2 are DFQATT and SNEGSKA (reference sequence). The CDR3 DNA sequence: TGCAGTGCTAGAGATCGTCTAGCGGGGGGGAAAGAGCAGTTCTTC. It codes for CSARDRLAGGKEQFF.